The T cell receptor beta chain under discussion was sequenced for a study of blood T cells in healthy people across ages (dated by TCRdb to between 2015 and 2016). A note on the overall study: Template switching captured roughly one uniquely barcoded TCR beta cDNA molecule per two T cells in model experiments. Using deep sequencing normalized with unique cDNA molecular identifiers, the study measured how TCR beta repertoire diversity changes with age. The donors were divided into four age groups: young (average roughly 15 years), middle-aged (roughly 42), aged (about 60) and long-lived (82). To avoid experimental bias, donors of different ages were distributed randomly across sequencing lanes. The study analyzed two additional independent replicas of 1 million unique cDNA reads from the same blood draw for two donors, one aged 18 to 30 and one aged 80 or older.

Broader findings and caveats from the paper: Because the CMV infection status of the donors was unknown, age-related changes in expanded clonotypes may potentially have been confounded. As age increased, observed TCR beta diversity per million T cells dropped in a roughly linear way, and a significant reduction was already evident by age 40. Compared with the aged group, more naive CD4+ T cells, fewer expanded clones and increased TCR diversity were shown by the long-lived group, suggesting age selection. The percentage of naive T cells measured by flow cytometry correlated strongly with observed TCR beta diversity. Estimates of total diversity from one million sequenced T cells were regarded as lower bounds and underestimates. Since profiling was done on bulk unsorted PBMCs, naive and antigen-experienced compartments could not be conclusively compared.

Systemically healthy Caucasian individuals from Russia, around 39 in total and aged 6 to 90 years, were included as donors. Approximately 10 milliliters of peripheral blood were collected from each donor into EDTA-treated Vacutainer tubes. PBMCs were isolated by Ficoll-Paque density-gradient centrifugation, with at least 7 million obtained per sample. Trizol reagent was used to extract total RNA from PBMCs, with at least 5 micrograms per sample. Naive CD45RAhigh/CD27high T cell percentages were measured by flow cytometry on a PBMC aliquot from every donor. Unmatched junction bases come to 5, with V trimmed by 5 bases and J by 4 bases. Sequences SGHDT (CDR1) and YYEEEE (CDR2) are obtained from the germline V gene. The CDR3 numbers 14 residues from cysteine through phenylalanine. Only the CDR3 DNA is retained, 42 bases long and in frame from the first base. About this clonotype itself: Its target antigen remains unknown. Per-base quality was not reported, and no clone a single base away is much larger than it.

The receptor library was made with 5' RACE. Data came from an Illumina HiSeq 2500. A second about 7 to 11 cycle PCR used a sample-barcoded 5' primer and a J-beta primer mix. Each TCR beta cDNA molecule received a unique molecular identifier from a template-switch 5' adaptor carrying 12 random nucleotides. Each sample yielded at least 2.5 million CDR3-containing paired-end reads. The Mint cDNA synthesis kit, primed by a TRBC-specific oligonucleotide, was used to synthesize first-strand cDNA from all RNA. All cDNA was treated with uracil-DNA glycosylase and then went through a first 18-cycle PCR with the universal primers M1SS and BC2_uni_R. In the authors' own workflow: For normalization, 1 million high-quality reads were randomly selected from each sample, with every read carrying a distinct molecular identifier. Instead of being binned into consensus sequences, reads that shared molecular identifiers were thrown out. CDR3 identification, clonotype clustering and error correction used MiTCR with a Q25 quality threshold and the strictest error-elimination algorithm. A nonparametric unseen species model using Euler transformation provided a lower-bound estimate of total TCR beta diversity. TCRdb cleaned the public reads at Q25 with fastp, built clones with MiXCR and kept in-frame beta chains. Rows with one shared CDR3 protein collapse into an entry with the most common genes and DNA. TCRdb's processing, not the authors', yielded these V and J calls. The sample has 1.5 million to 1.8 million distinct CDR3 sequences on record, under 55% of them singletons. The ten largest clones capture about 4% of the sample.

The sequenced sample consisted of blood. The clonotype originates from a woman between 18 and 29 years old in good health. The chain is encoded by TRBV5-6 joined to TRBJ2-1; 8 bases in the middle match TRBD1. The CDR3 region reads CASRLRTGYNEQFF. In nucleotide form, the sequence is TGTGCCAGCAGACTAAGGACAGGGTACAATGAGCAGTTCTTC.